Listed below are T cell receptor beta chains from one sample, sequenced in a study of CD8+CD57+ T cells in acquired aplastic anemia. TCRdb re-analysed the reads in MiXCR, keeping a single row per CDR3 protein. The sample lists approximately 21,000 distinct CDR3 sequences; about 40% were seen once. Material for sequencing was CD8+CD57+ T cells sorted from PBMCs. These receptors all stem from a human donor with aplastic anemia. Both conserved end residues are part of each CDR3. D genes are given only for firm matches. The size of a clone is reported for some rows only, either as once, few or many, or as a class for expanded clones.

size	V	J	D	CDR3	DNA
-	TRBV2	TRBJ2-7	TRBD2	CASILAGTPYEQYF	TGTGCCAGCATTTTAGCGGGGACGCCCTACGAGCAGTACTTC
few	TRBV2	TRBJ2-1	TRBD2	CASSESSGRNEQFF	TGTGCCAGCAGTGAGTCTAGCGGGCGTAATGAGCAGTTCTTC
-	TRBV7-3	TRBJ2-2	-	CASSPSPGLRGTGELFF	TGTGCCAGCAGCCCCTCCCCAGGGCTAAGGGGGACCGGGGAGCTGTTTTTT
-	TRBV11-2	TRBJ2-3	-	CASSPTAGDTQYF	TGTGCCAGCAGCCCCACTGCGGGGGATACGCAGTATTTT
-	TRBV24-1	TRBJ2-2	-	CATQAAGPGELFF	TGTGCCACTCAAGCGGCAGGGCCCGGGGAGCTGTTTTTT
few	TRBV19	TRBJ2-1	-	CASTILGLGNEQFF	TGTGCCAGTACCATCCTCGGGCTGGGCAATGAGCAGTTCTTC
few	TRBV7-6	TRBJ2-3	TRBD1	CASSLAFGTGGTDTQYF	TGTGCCAGCAGCTTAGCTTTTGGGACAGGGGGCACAGATACGCAGTATTTT
-	TRBV24-1	TRBJ2-5	-	CATSDGTPTQYF	TGTGCCACCAGTGATGGGACACCGACCCAGTACTTC
few	TRBV20-1	TRBJ2-5	TRBD1	CSGDPRDRQETQYF	TGCAGTGGGGACCCTAGGGACAGACAAGAGACCCAGTACTTC
-	TRBV6-1	TRBJ2-1	-	CASSNLWGDEQFF	TGTGCCAGCAGCAACTTATGGGGCGATGAGCAGTTCTTC
-	TRBV10-1	TRBJ1-1	-	CASSEYLTELMNTEAFF	TGCGCCAGCAGTGAGTACCTGACAGAGCTGATGAACACTGAAGCTTTCTTT
-	TRBV29-1	TRBJ2-5	TRBD2	CSVYSGLAGVGETQYF	TGCAGCGTTTACTCCGGACTAGCGGGAGTCGGGGAGACCCAGTACTTC
-	TRBV20-1	TRBJ2-1	-	CSARVRGLDNNEQFF	TGCAGTGCTAGAGTCCGGGGACTTGACAACAATGAGCAGTTCTTC
few	TRBV19	TRBJ2-7	TRBD1	CASSPVDGTGKEQYF	TGTGCCAGTAGCCCAGTCGACGGGACAGGGAAAGAGCAGTACTTC
-	TRBV9	TRBJ2-7	-	CASSVGGGSEQYF	TGTGCCAGCAGCGTGGGAGGGGGCAGCGAGCAGTACTTC